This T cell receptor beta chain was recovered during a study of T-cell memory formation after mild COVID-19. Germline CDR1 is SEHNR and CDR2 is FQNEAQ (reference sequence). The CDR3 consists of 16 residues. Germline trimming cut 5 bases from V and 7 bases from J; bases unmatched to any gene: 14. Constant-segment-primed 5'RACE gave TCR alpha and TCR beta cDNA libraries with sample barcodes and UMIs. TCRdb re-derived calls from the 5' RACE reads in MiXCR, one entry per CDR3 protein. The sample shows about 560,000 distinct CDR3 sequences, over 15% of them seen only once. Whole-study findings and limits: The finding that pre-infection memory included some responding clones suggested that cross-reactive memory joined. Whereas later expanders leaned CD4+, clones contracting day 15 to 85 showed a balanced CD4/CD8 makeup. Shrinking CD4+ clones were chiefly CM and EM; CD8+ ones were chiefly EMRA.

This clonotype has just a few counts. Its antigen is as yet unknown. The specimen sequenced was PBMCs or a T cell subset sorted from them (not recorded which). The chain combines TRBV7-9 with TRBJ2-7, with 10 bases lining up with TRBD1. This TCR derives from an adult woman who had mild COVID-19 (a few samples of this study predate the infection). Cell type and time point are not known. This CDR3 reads CASSTGQGVSAGEQYF. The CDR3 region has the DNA TGTGCCAGCAGCACCGGACAGGGGGTATCGGCGGGGGAGCAGTACTTC.